One and the same sample provided the 9 T cell receptor beta chains below, sequenced in a study of blood T cell repertoires in COVID-19. Profiled with immunoSEQ multiplex PCR; TCRdb holds only in-frame clones, not every one. This sample carries roughly 190,000 clones, 65% to 85% of them seen once, and the ten largest clones take approximately 3%. The sequenced sample was PBMCs or T cells enriched from blood (not recorded which). The origin of the receptors is a woman in her 30s who had recovered from COVID-19.

The rearrangement joins TRBV21-1 to TRBJ2-3; the table calls TRBD2, which could not be checked here. TRBV21-1 is classified as a pseudogene. This CDR3 region has 20 residues. Here the CDR3 reads CASSSSPGLAASQSTDTQYF. DNA of the CDR3: TGTGCCAGCAGCTCATCCCCGGGGCTAGCGGCAAGCCAAAGCACAGATACGCAGTATTTT.

This clone occurred a few times. The chain uses TRBV2 and TRBJ1-5; weak D call: TRBD1 (6 bases). Germline V CDR1 and CDR2: SNHLY, FYNNEI. The CDR3 covers 14 residues. Trimming shortened V by 4 bases and J by 5 bases, and 12 bases separated the two germline ends. The chain's CDR3 is CASSGGQFDQPQHF. CDR3 in DNA: TGTGCCAGCAGTGGTGGACAGTTCGATCAGCCCCAGCATTTT.

This clone was seen once. CDR3 coding DNA: TGTGCCAGCAGCCAGACAGGGGGCGGTCAGCCCCAGCATTTT. As protein: CASSQTGGGQPQHF. This chain connects TRBV28 to TRBJ1-5, with TRBD1 matching over 10 bases. Germline values: CDR1 MDHEN, CDR2 SYDVKM. V was pared by 6 bases and J by 6 bases, with 5 bases of the junction left unmatched. This CDR3 has 14 residues.

This clone has a handful of counts. The chain has TRBV4-2 and TRBJ2-2; a possible D gene is TRBD1 (6 bases). The ends were cut back, 5 bases at V and 3 bases at J, with 13 bases in the middle. CDR1 is LGHNA, CDR2 YNFKEQ, per germline. CDR3 length: 15 amino acids. The CDR3 reads CASSARSGDTGELFF. DNA for the CDR3: TGTGCCAGCAGCGCCCGTTCAGGGGACACCGGGGAGCTGTTTTTT.

The V and J genes are TRBV19 and TRBJ2-5, with 9 nucleotides matching TRBD2. Trimming removed 3 bases from V and 2 bases from J; junction bases left unmatched: 7. This CDR3 is built from 16 residues. Germline V gives CDR1 LNHDA, CDR2 SQIVND (reference sequence). CDR3 sequence: CASSMIAGAPQETQYF. CDR3 DNA sequence: TGTGCCAGTAGTATGATAGCGGGGGCCCCGCAAGAGACCCAGTACTTC.

This chain connects TRBV29-1 to TRBJ2-3; D is possibly TRBD1 (5 bases). Deletions cut 1 base from V and 0 bases from J, with 8 bases between. This CDR3 is built from 14 residues. Germline lookup yields CDR1 SQVTM and CDR2 ANQGSEA. The CDR3 reads CSVEVGLSTDTQYF. CDR3 DNA sequence: TGCAGCGTTGAAGTGGGGCTTAGCACAGATACGCAGTATTTT.

The rearrangement joins TRBV11-3 to TRBJ2-1, with 11 bases matching TRBD2. Germline CDR1 is SGHNT and CDR2 is YENEEA. The length of the CDR3 is 14 residues. Trimming at V came to 2 bases and at J to 8 bases, leaving 2 bases not matched to a gene. CDR3 sequence reads: CASSLLAGGYEQFF. As DNA, the CDR3 is TGTGCCAGCAGCTTACTAGCGGGAGGCTATGAGCAGTTCTTC.

This clone was seen just once. The chain recombines TRBV18 with TRBJ2-5; no clear D gene. V was clipped by 3 bases and J by 0 bases, with 5 bases between them. The CDR3 totals 13 residues. The germline V gene has CDR1 KGHSH and CDR2 LQKENI. CDR3 nucleotides: TGTGCCAGCTCACCTCGGGACCAAGAGACCCAGTACTTC. Protein product: CASSPRDQETQYF.

This clone was recorded many times. The J gene is TRBJ2-7, the V gene TRBV5-1; D is possibly TRBD2 (5 bases). CDR3 length equals 14 residues. The V end lost 8 bases, the J end lost 0 bases, and 15 bases lay between the germline ends. Germline V gene lookup returns CDR1 SGHRS and CDR2 YFSETQ. CDR3 protein: CASTELGHSYEQYF. Here the CDR3 DNA reads TGCGCCAGTACCGAACTAGGCCACTCCTACGAGCAGTACTTC.